The 14 T cell receptor beta chains in this list originate from one sample, sequenced in a study of blood T cell repertoires in COVID-19. The protocol was immunoSEQ multiplex PCR, while the TCRdb copy is restricted to in-frame clones and leaves out a portion. There are under 300,000 clones in the sample; approximately 88% occur only once, and about 0.94% lies in the top ten. The source material was peripheral blood. These receptors all come from a woman between 40 and 55 years old who had recovered from COVID-19.

This clone was detected only once. Additional DNA sequences in this sample encode the identical CDR3. The V and J genes are TRBV28 and TRBJ1-4; 7 bases fit TRBD1. V was clipped by 5 bases and J by 0 bases; unmatched bases: 6. CDR3 length: 16 amino acids. From germline, CDR1 is MDHEN and CDR2 SYDVKM. The CDR3 coding sequence is TGTGCCAGCAGTCCGACAGGGCATGCAACTAATGAAAAACTGTTTTTT. It yields the protein CASSPTGHATNEKLFF. The variable domain in full, with the rest retrieved from reference TRBV28 and TRBJ1-4, is DVKVTQSSRYLVKRTGEKVFLECVQDMDHENMFWYRQDPGLGLRLIYFSYDVKMKEKGDIPEGYSVSREKKERFSLILESASTNQTSMYLCASSPTGHATNEKLFFGSGTQLSVL.

This rearrangement joins TRBV12-3 or TRBV12-4 to TRBJ2-7; no clear D gene. V was clipped by 6 bases and J by 11 bases, with 14 bases between them. The length of the CDR3 is 11 residues. Here the CDR3 DNA reads TGTGCCAGCAGCCTGCGAGATGAGAAGTACTTC. Protein: CASSLRDEKYF.

The gene calls are TRBV5-1 and TRBJ2-2; 7 bases match TRBD2. The ends lost 0 bases at V and 3 bases at J; junction bases unmatched: 2. This CDR3 spans 15 amino acids. Germline CDR1 reads SGHRS; CDR2 reads YFSETQ. CDR3 amino acids: CASSLGTRDTGELFF. The CDR3 region has the DNA TGCGCCAGCAGCTTGGGGACTAGAGACACCGGGGAGCTGTTTTTT.

The gene calls are TRBV5-1 and TRBJ1-1, with TRBD1 matching 7 bases. The V gene's germline CDR1 is SGHRS and CDR2 YFSETQ. The J segment lost 4 bases and the V segment lost 0 bases, leaving 6 bases of the junction unmatched. The CDR3 runs 15 residues. CDR3 nucleotide sequence: TGCGCCAGCAGCTTGGTGTCGACAGGGCCCACTGAAGCTTTCTTT. This sequence encodes CASSLVSTGPTEAFF.

This clone appeared once. The chain uses TRBV19 and TRBJ2-3; 13 bases are a match to TRBD2. J lost 2 bases, V lost 5 bases, and 4 bases had no gene match. The CDR3 totals 16 residues. CDR1 and CDR2 (germline): LNHDA, SQIVND (reference sequence). The CDR3 DNA sequence: TGTGCCAGTAGTGAAGGACTAGCGGGAGACACAGATACGCAGTATTTT. Its protein product is CASSEGLAGDTDTQYF.

This clone was found a few times. CDR3 in amino acids: CASSLEQGFSGNTIYF. The CDR3 coding sequence is TGTGCCAGCAGCTTAGAGCAGGGATTCTCTGGAAACACCATATATTTT. The J gene is TRBJ1-3, the V gene TRBV7-6, with D possibly TRBD1 on 5 matching bases. Germline assignment: CDR1 SGHVS and CDR2 FNYEAQ. V was clipped by 1 base and J by 0 bases, with 10 bases between them. The CDR3 covers 16 residues.

J is TRBJ2-3 and V is TRBV5-1; no reliable D call. CDR1 and CDR2 from the germline V gene are SGHRS and YFSETQ. The CDR3 is 15 residues long. Trimming left V 2 bases short and J 0 bases short, with 10 bases between. The CDR3 sequence: CASSFGGISTDTQYF. As DNA, the CDR3 is TGCGCCAGCAGCTTTGGCGGAATAAGCACAGATACGCAGTATTTT.

The chain links TRBV6-5 to TRBJ2-1, with 7 positions matching TRBD2. The trim removed 6 bases at V and 0 bases at J, leaving 5 bases unmatched. Germline CDR1 MNHEY, CDR2 SVGAGI. CDR3 length: 15 residues. DNA for the CDR3: TGTGCCAGCAGCGGGGACTACCTCTCCTACAATGAGCAGTTCTTC. Translation gives CASSGDYLSYNEQFF.

This chain connects TRBV7-9 to TRBJ1-4, with D hard to call. This CDR3 has 14 residues. V lost 6 bases and J lost 5, with 13 bases in between. Germline V gives CDR1 SEHNR, CDR2 FQNEAQ (reference sequence). The CDR3 spells CASSGRHTNEKLFF. CDR3 sequence (DNA): TGTGCCAGCAGTGGGCGACACACAAATGAAAAACTGTTTTTT.

The chain employs TRBV6-1 and TRBJ2-2, with D possibly matching TRBD1 (6 bases). Germline CDR1 is MNHNS and CDR2 is SASEGT. The CDR3 spans 13 residues. Between the trimmed V and J ends, which lost 3 bases and 5 bases, there was a span of 7 bases. CDR3 in amino acids: CASSDRGTGELFF. The CDR3 DNA reads TGTGCCAGCAGTGACAGGGGAACCGGGGAGCTGTTTTTT.

The rearrangement uses TRBV6-5 and TRBJ2-7, with 9 bases matching TRBD2. CDR3 length equals 16 residues. V dropped 1 base and J dropped 2; count of bases not matched to a gene: 6. The germline CDR1 and CDR2 sequences are MNHEY and SVGAGI. CDR3: CASSYFGLAGTYEQYF. DNA for the CDR3: TGTGCCAGCAGTTACTTCGGGCTAGCGGGGACCTACGAGCAGTACTTC.

The J gene is TRBJ2-5, the V gene TRBV3-1 (or the pseudogene TRBV3-2); TRBD1 is a possible D gene (6 bases). CDR3 length equals 14 residues. V was shortened by 11 bases and J by 2 bases, with 18 bases between the two germline ends. Germline V gene sequence: CDR1 LGHDT, CDR2 YNNKEL (reference sequence). The chain's CDR3 is CAPTRGRQQETQYF. The CDR3 DNA sequence: TGTGCCCCTACCAGGGGACGGCAACAAGAGACCCAGTACTTC.

A single count supports this clone. V and J are TRBV6-6 and TRBJ1-6, with 9 positions matching TRBD1. Germline CDR1 is MNHNY and CDR2 is SVGAGI (reference sequence). Germline trimming cut 7 bases from V and 9 bases from J; bases unmatched to any gene: 10. The CDR3 has 15 residues. The CDR3 DNA is TGTGCCAGCAATAGACCGGGACAGGGATCTTCACCCCTCCACTTT. It is translated as CASNRPGQGSSPLHF.

For this clone: Within the sample, other DNA sequences also encode this same CDR3. The CDR3 DNA sequence: TGTGCCAGCTCACCCGGACAGGGAGTCTCCTACGAGCAGTACTTC. Translating it yields CASSPGQGVSYEQYF. The V gene is TRBV18, the J gene TRBJ2-7, with 8 positions matching TRBD1. Germline V CDR1 and CDR2: KGHSH, LQKENI. This CDR3 spans 15 amino acids. The trim removed 3 bases at V and 0 bases at J, leaving 4 bases unmatched.